The rows below give T cell receptor beta chains drawn from one sample of a study of blood T cell repertoires in COVID-19. The method was immunoSEQ multiplex PCR; TCRdb's version includes in-frame clones alone and lacks a portion of them. The data hold roughly 230,000 clones, with about 85% observed a single time. Input material: peripheral blood. These receptors all stem from a woman older than 75 with COVID-19, enrolled during active disease. CDR3s include the opening cysteine and the closing phenylalanine or tryptophan. The order of the fields is CDR3 protein, CDR3 DNA, V gene, D gene, J gene, clone size. D genes are given only for firm matches. Rows may omit the clone size; those that give it use once, few, many or a size class.

CASSPDSYTDTQYF,TGTGCCAGCTCACCCGACAGCTACACAGATACGCAGTATTTT,TRBV18,NA,TRBJ2-3,NA
CAISEPTKDSKAFF,TGTGCCATCAGTGAGCCGACTAAGGACAGTAAAGCTTTCTTT,TRBV10-3,NA,TRBJ1-1,NA
CASSFGGRTDTQYF,TGTGCCAGCTCCTTCGGGGGGAGGACAGATACGCAGTATTTT,TRBV28,TRBD2,TRBJ2-3,NA
CASRTPGQIYGYTF,TGTGCCAGTAGGACACCGGGACAAATCTATGGCTACACCTTC,TRBV19,NA,TRBJ1-2,NA
CATSGPGGQPQHF,TGTGCCACCAGTGGGCCAGGGGGTCAGCCCCAGCATTTT,TRBV24-1,TRBD1,TRBJ1-5,few
CASSADRGRLSPEAFF,TGTGCCAGCAGCGCGGACAGGGGGCGCTTAAGTCCTGAAGCTTTCTTT,TRBV5-6,TRBD1,TRBJ1-1,NA
CASSYSGGSSYNEQFF,TGTGCCAGCAGTTACTCAGGCGGGAGCTCCTACAATGAGCAGTTCTTC,TRBV6-5,TRBD2,TRBJ2-1,NA
CASSIGPGQPQHF,TGTGCCAGTAGTATTGGCCCTGGTCAGCCCCAGCATTTT,TRBV19,NA,TRBJ1-5,NA
CASGQGQFTDTQYF,TGTGCCAGCGGCCAGGGGCAGTTCACAGATACGCAGTATTTT,TRBV5-5,NA,TRBJ2-3,NA
CATSAGSNYGYTF,TGTGCCACCAGTGCAGGGTCTAACTATGGCTACACCTTC,TRBV24-1,NA,TRBJ1-2,NA
CAISESTGGDKGGYTF,TGTGCCATCAGTGAGTCGACAGGGGGCGACAAGGGTGGCTACACCTTC,TRBV10-3,TRBD1,TRBJ1-2,NA
CASSLGDLTGGYGYTF,TGTGCCAGCAGCTTAGGAGATTTGACAGGAGGCTATGGCTACACCTTC,TRBV5-4,NA,TRBJ1-2,few
CASRGTDYSNQPQHF,TGTGCCAGCAGGGGGACAGACTATAGCAATCAGCCCCAGCATTTT,TRBV2,TRBD1,TRBJ1-5,once
CASSQERGGTEAFF,TGCGCCAGCAGCCAAGAGAGGGGAGGCACTGAAGCTTTCTTT,TRBV4-3,NA,TRBJ1-1,NA
CASSLPQGGAETQYF,TGTGCCAGCAGCCTCCCCCAGGGTGGGGCGGAGACCCAGTACTTC,TRBV3-1/TRBV3-2,NA,TRBJ2-5,NA
CASRLAGGKETQYF,TGTGCCAGCAGACTAGCGGGGGGAAAAGAGACCCAGTACTTC,TRBV27,TRBD2,TRBJ2-5,once
CASTRQDEAFF,TGTGCCAGCACCAGACAGGATGAAGCTTTCTTT,TRBV6-7,NA,TRBJ1-1,once
CASSKGQATNSPLHF,TGTGCCAGCAGCAAAGGACAAGCAACCAATTCACCCCTCCACTTT,TRBV7-2,NA,TRBJ1-6,NA